This is a list of T cell receptor beta chains from one sample in a study of blood T cell repertoires in COVID-19. The assay was immunoSEQ multiplex PCR, and TCRdb's table has in-frame clones only and misses some. Of some 240,000 clones detected, approximately 92% appear once; the ten largest clones hold 4% to 5%. Sequencing was done on a sample of peripheral blood. The receptors stem from a woman in her thirties or forties who had recovered from COVID-19. Each CDR3 is given with its conserved first and last residue. The D gene is left open where the match is weak. Size tells how often a clone was seen (once, few, many) or the class of an expanded clone, and some rows leave it out.

CDR3: CASSRLNNSPLHF
DNA: TGTGCCAGCAGCCGCCTAAATAATTCACCCCTCCACTTT
V: TRBV14
size: -
J: TRBJ1-6
D: -

CDR3: CASSPGLETQYF
DNA: TGTGCCAGCAGTCCAGGGCTGGAGACCCAGTACTTC
V: TRBV27
size: -
J: TRBJ2-5
D: -

CDR3: CASSIRGNQPQHF
DNA: TGTGCCAGCAGCATCAGGGGGAATCAGCCCCAGCATTTT
V: TRBV7-2
size: -
J: TRBJ1-5
D: TRBD1

CDR3: CASSSRAGGNEQYF
DNA: TGTGCCAGCAGCTCCCGGGCAGGGGGCAACGAGCAGTACTTC
V: TRBV5-4
size: -
J: TRBJ2-7
D: TRBD1

CDR3: CASSPINSPLHF
DNA: TGTGCCAGCAGCCCCATTAATTCACCCCTCCACTTT
V: TRBV12-3/TRBV12-4
size: -
J: TRBJ1-6
D: -

CDR3: CAWSGDRQGGETQYF
DNA: TGTGCCTGGAGTGGGGACAGACAGGGGGGAGAGACCCAGTACTTC
V: TRBV30
size: -
J: TRBJ2-5
D: TRBD1

CDR3: CASSQTGTGYSGNTIYF
DNA: TGCGCCAGCAGCCAAACCGGGACAGGATACTCTGGAAACACCATATATTTT
V: TRBV4-1
size: -
J: TRBJ1-3
D: TRBD1

CDR3: CASTAGAGGNTIYF
DNA: TGTGCCAGCACTGCGGGGGCGGGGGGAAACACCATATATTTT
V: TRBV11-2
size: -
J: TRBJ1-3
D: -

CDR3: CASRGASGGANQETQYF
DNA: TGTGCCAGCCGAGGAGCTAGCGGGGGGGCTAACCAAGAGACCCAGTACTTC
V: TRBV2
size: once
J: TRBJ2-5
D: TRBD2

CDR3: CASSQESLSSPLHF
DNA: TGTGCCAGCAGCCAAGAGTCTTTGAGTTCACCCCTCCACTTT
V: TRBV14
size: few
J: TRBJ1-6
D: -

CDR3: CASSQLQGSGELFF
DNA: TGTGCCAGCAGCCAATTACAGGGGTCCGGGGAGCTGTTTTTT
V: TRBV14
size: -
J: TRBJ2-2
D: TRBD1

CDR3: CASSTRDSHYGYTF
DNA: TGTGCCAGCAGCACGCGGGACAGCCACTATGGCTACACCTTC
V: TRBV5-4
size: -
J: TRBJ1-2
D: TRBD1

CDR3: CASSLTGIYEQYF
DNA: TGTGCCAGCAGCTTGACAGGGATCTACGAGCAGTACTTC
V: TRBV5-6
size: -
J: TRBJ2-7
D: -

CDR3: CASGRGYTF
DNA: TGTGCCTCCGGGAGAGGCTACACCTTC
V: TRBV19
size: -
J: TRBJ1-2
D: -

CDR3: CASSSYASGGQETQYF
DNA: TGTGCCAGCAGCTCCTACGCTAGCGGGGGTCAAGAGACCCAGTACTTC
V: TRBV11-3
size: -
J: TRBJ2-5
D: TRBD2

CDR3: CASSPPSLAGRETQYF
DNA: TGTGCCAGCAGTCCCCCATCACTAGCGGGACGGGAGACCCAGTACTTC
V: TRBV27
size: -
J: TRBJ2-5
D: TRBD2

CDR3: CATSLGGTGELFF
DNA: TGTGCCACCAGCCTAGGGGGCACCGGGGAGCTGTTTTTT
V: TRBV15
size: few
J: TRBJ2-2
D: -

CDR3: CASALQRDGYTF
DNA: TGTGCCAGCGCTCTGCAGAGGGATGGCTACACCTTC
V: TRBV6-5
size: -
J: TRBJ1-2
D: -

CDR3: CATSDWGQDGYTF
DNA: TGTGCCACCAGTGATTGGGGACAGGATGGCTACACCTTC
V: TRBV24-1
size: -
J: TRBJ1-2
D: TRBD1

CDR3: CASSLQGASYEQYF
DNA: TGTGCCAGCAGCTTACAGGGGGCCTCCTACGAGCAGTACTTC
V: TRBV5-4
size: -
J: TRBJ2-7
D: TRBD1

CDR3: CATRGVGFQETQYF
DNA: TGTGCCACTAGAGGCGTAGGCTTCCAAGAGACCCAGTACTTC
V: TRBV24-1
size: -
J: TRBJ2-5
D: -

CDR3: CASRLGTGIFTGELFF
DNA: TGTGCCAGCAGACTGGGAACAGGGATCTTCACCGGGGAGCTGTTTTTT
V: TRBV27
size: -
J: TRBJ2-2
D: -

CDR3: CASSLNRIYNEQFF
DNA: TGCGCCAGCAGCCTAAACAGAATATACAATGAGCAGTTCTTC
V: TRBV5-1
size: -
J: TRBJ2-1
D: -

CDR3: CASSMMSGGQFF
DNA: TGTGCCAGTAGTATGATGAGCGGGGGGCAGTTCTTC
V: TRBV19
size: -
J: TRBJ2-1
D: TRBD2

CDR3: CASSQALKRGTNEKLFF
DNA: TGTGCCAGCAGCCAAGCCCTTAAACGAGGAACTAATGAAAAACTGTTTTTT
V: TRBV3-1/TRBV3-2
size: -
J: TRBJ1-4
D: -

CDR3: CASNTIGQPYQPQHF
DNA: TGTGCCAGTAACACGATCGGACAGCCCTACCAGCCCCAGCATTTT
V: TRBV19
size: -
J: TRBJ1-5
D: -

CDR3: CASSVPGQHYGYTF
DNA: TGTGCCAGCAGCGTTCCAGGGCAGCACTATGGCTACACCTTC
V: TRBV3-1/TRBV3-2
size: -
J: TRBJ1-2
D: -

CDR3: CASRTGVVGYTF
DNA: TGTGCCAGCAGGACAGGGGTTGTGGGCTACACCTTC
V: TRBV12-3/TRBV12-4
size: -
J: TRBJ1-2
D: TRBD1

CDR3: CASRSSPGGAGDTQYF
DNA: TGTGCCAGCAGGTCCTCCCCAGGGGGCGCTGGAGATACGCAGTATTTT
V: TRBV25-1
size: -
J: TRBJ2-3
D: TRBD1

CDR3: CASSPPTGPNTEAFF
DNA: TGTGCCAGCAGCCCCCCGACAGGGCCAAACACTGAAGCTTTCTTT
V: TRBV7-2
size: -
J: TRBJ1-1
D: TRBD1

CDR3: CAWSVELRNSPLHF
DNA: TGTGCCTGGAGTGTAGAGCTGCGGAATTCACCCCTCCACTTT
V: TRBV30
size: -
J: TRBJ1-6
D: -

CDR3: CASSLGGGPADTQYF
DNA: TGTGCCAGCAGTTTAGGGGGAGGGCCCGCAGATACGCAGTATTTT
V: TRBV28
size: -
J: TRBJ2-3
D: TRBD2

CDR3: CASSPDMSSYNEQFF
DNA: TGTGCCAGCTCACCGGACATGAGCTCCTACAATGAGCAGTTCTTC
V: TRBV18
size: -
J: TRBJ2-1
D: -

CDR3: CASSLLPGVATNEKLFF
DNA: TGTGCCAGCAGCCTCCTCCCCGGAGTAGCAACTAATGAAAAACTGTTTTTT
V: TRBV11-2
size: -
J: TRBJ1-4
D: -

CDR3: CATRGDADEKLFF
DNA: TGTGCCACCCGGGGGGACGCTGATGAAAAACTGTTTTTT
V: TRBV24-1
size: -
J: TRBJ1-4
D: -

CDR3: CASSSQGAYEQYF
DNA: TGTGCCAGCAGCTCCCAGGGGGCCTACGAGCAGTACTTC
V: TRBV5-4
size: -
J: TRBJ2-7
D: TRBD1

CDR3: CASSELRGGPDTQYF
DNA: TGTGCCAGCAGTGAATTGCGGGGGGGCCCAGATACGCAGTATTTT
V: TRBV6-1
size: -
J: TRBJ2-3
D: TRBD2

CDR3: CATSDSAGGRRQIGEQFF
DNA: TGTGCCACCAGTGACTCAGCGGGAGGCCGGCGACAAATTGGTGAGCAGTTCTTC
V: TRBV24-1
size: -
J: TRBJ2-1
D: TRBD2

CDR3: CASSTGQGNEKLFF
DNA: TGCGCCAGCAGCACCGGACAGGGGAATGAAAAACTGTTTTTT
V: TRBV5-1
size: -
J: TRBJ1-4
D: TRBD1

CDR3: CASSRRGANEQYF
DNA: TGTGCCAGCAGCCGACGGGGGGCCAACGAGCAGTACTTC
V: TRBV27
size: once
J: TRBJ2-7
D: -

CDR3: CASSLSGRPTLNYGYTF
DNA: TGTGCCAGCAGCTTATCCGGCCGACCGACTCTTAACTATGGCTACACCTTC
V: TRBV7-9
size: -
J: TRBJ1-2
D: -

CDR3: CATSPNTGTLRETDTQYF
DNA: TGTGCCACCAGTCCGAATACAGGGACCTTGAGGGAGACAGATACGCAGTATTTT
V: TRBV24-1
size: -
J: TRBJ2-3
D: -

CDR3: CASSPVGNTIYF
DNA: TGTGCCAGCAGTCCGGTCGGAAACACCATATATTTT
V: TRBV28
size: -
J: TRBJ1-3
D: -

CDR3: CASSLDPGQGAYEQYF
DNA: TGCGCCAGCAGCTTGGATCCGGGACAGGGAGCCTACGAGCAGTACTTC
V: TRBV5-1
size: -
J: TRBJ2-7
D: TRBD1

CDR3: CASSPRTGSSPLHF
DNA: TGCGCCAGCAGCCCACGGACGGGGAGTTCACCCCTCCACTTT
V: TRBV5-1
size: few
J: TRBJ1-6
D: -

CDR3: CASRAGTGGDYTF
DNA: TGTGCCAGCAGAGCCGGGACAGGGGGCGACTACACCTTC
V: TRBV2
size: -
J: TRBJ1-2
D: TRBD1

CDR3: CAARDGLNYGYTF
DNA: TGTGCCGCTAGAGATGGTCTTAACTATGGCTACACCTTC
V: TRBV19
size: -
J: TRBJ1-2
D: -

CDR3: CASSLGQGNSGNTIYF
DNA: TGTGCCAGCAGCTTGGGTCAGGGCAACTCTGGAAACACCATATATTTT
V: TRBV5-5
size: -
J: TRBJ1-3
D: -

CDR3: CAVTARADSPLHF
DNA: TGTGCTGTGACGGCCAGGGCCGATTCACCCCTCCACTTT
V: TRBV30
size: -
J: TRBJ1-6
D: -

CDR3: CASSTTDLPAGKLFF
DNA: TGTGCCAGTAGTACTACCGACCTACCCGCGGGAAAACTGTTTTTT
V: TRBV19
size: once
J: TRBJ1-4
D: -

CDR3: CAIAGSTDTQYF
DNA: TGTGCCATAGCGGGTAGCACAGATACGCAGTATTTT
V: TRBV10-3
size: -
J: TRBJ2-3
D: -

CDR3: CASKAGTGDTDTQYF
DNA: TGTGCCAGCAAGGCCGGGACAGGGGACACAGATACGCAGTATTTT
V: TRBV5-4
size: -
J: TRBJ2-3
D: TRBD1

CDR3: CAWAPWAGGSYEQYF
DNA: TGTGCCTGGGCCCCGTGGGCAGGGGGATCCTACGAGCAGTACTTC
V: TRBV30
size: -
J: TRBJ2-7
D: TRBD1

CDR3: CASSYSGLDGELFF
DNA: TGTGCCAGCAGTTACTCAGGACTTGACGGGGAGCTGTTTTTT
V: TRBV6-5
size: -
J: TRBJ2-2
D: -

CDR3: CASSIISGKDTEAFF
DNA: TGTGCCAGTAGTATAATATCCGGGAAGGACACTGAAGCTTTCTTT
V: TRBV19
size: -
J: TRBJ1-1
D: -

CDR3: CASSRGEGRDTQYF
DNA: TGTGCCAGCAGCCGCGGGGAGGGGAGAGATACGCAGTATTTT
V: TRBV11-1
size: once
J: TRBJ2-3
D: TRBD2

CDR3: CASSLGQGFEAFF
DNA: TGTGCCAGCAGCTTGGGGCAGGGGTTTGAAGCTTTCTTT
V: TRBV5-5
size: -
J: TRBJ1-1
D: -

CDR3: CASSTSGYNEQFF
DNA: TGTGCCAGTAGCACTAGCGGTTACAATGAGCAGTTCTTC
V: TRBV19
size: -
J: TRBJ2-1
D: TRBD2

CDR3: CASSLGRTSTDTQYF
DNA: TGTGCCAGCAGTTTGGGCCGGACTAGCACAGATACGCAGTATTTT
V: TRBV27
size: -
J: TRBJ2-3
D: -